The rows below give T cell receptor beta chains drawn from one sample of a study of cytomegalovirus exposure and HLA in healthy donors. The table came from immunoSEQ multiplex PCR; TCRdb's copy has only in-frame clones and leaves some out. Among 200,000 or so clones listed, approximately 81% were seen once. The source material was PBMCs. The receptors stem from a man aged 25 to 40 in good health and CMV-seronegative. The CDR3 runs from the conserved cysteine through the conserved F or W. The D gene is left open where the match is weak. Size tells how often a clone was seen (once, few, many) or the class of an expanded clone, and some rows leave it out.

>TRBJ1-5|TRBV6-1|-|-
CASSERGKINQPQHF
TGTGCCAGCAGTGAACGCGGAAAAATCAATCAGCCCCAGCATTTT
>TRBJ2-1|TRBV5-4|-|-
CAGSLVGDFTDSNEQFF
TGTGCCGGCAGCTTGGTGGGGGACTTTACGGATTCCAATGAGCAGTTCTTC
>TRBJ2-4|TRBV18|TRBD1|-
CASSSPPGTGIAKNIQYF
TGTGCCAGCTCAAGCCCGCCCGGGACAGGGATCGCCAAAAACATTCAGTACTTC
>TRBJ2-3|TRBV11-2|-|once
CASSLGGRGPDTQYF
TGTGCCAGCAGCTTAGGCGGTCGGGGTCCAGATACGCAGTATTTT
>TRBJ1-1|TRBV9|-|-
CASRRGVNTEAFF
TGTGCCAGCAGACGCGGGGTAAACACTGAAGCTTTCTTT
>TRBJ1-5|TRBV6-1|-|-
CASSGWDTDQPQHF
TGTGCCAGCAGTGGATGGGACACCGATCAGCCCCAGCATTTT
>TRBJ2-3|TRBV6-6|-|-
CASCNPRVDTQYF
TGTGCCAGCTGTAATCCCCGCGTAGATACGCAGTATTTT
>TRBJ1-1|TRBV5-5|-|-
CASSLARDIEAFF
TGTGCCAGCAGCTTGGCGAGAGACATTGAAGCTTTCTTT
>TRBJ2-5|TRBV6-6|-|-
CASSLPRVQETQYF
TGTGCCAGCAGTCTCCCCAGGGTCCAAGAGACCCAGTACTTC
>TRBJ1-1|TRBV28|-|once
CASSLDSPNTEAFF
TGTGCCAGCAGTCTGGACAGCCCGAACACTGAAGCTTTCTTT
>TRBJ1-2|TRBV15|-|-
CATSRLRGVEDYGYTF
TGTGCCACCAGCAGGTTGCGGGGAGTGGAAGACTATGGCTACACCTTC
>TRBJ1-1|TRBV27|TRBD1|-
CASSFQGASTEAFF
TGTGCCAGCAGTTTTCAGGGGGCAAGTACTGAAGCTTTCTTT
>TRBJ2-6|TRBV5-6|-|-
CASSLGGSGASVLTF
TGTGCCAGCAGCCTGGGTGGGTCTGGGGCCAGCGTCCTGACTTTC
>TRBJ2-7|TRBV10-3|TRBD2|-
CAMGEGWDYEQYF
TGTGCCATGGGGGAGGGGTGGGACTACGAGCAGTACTTC
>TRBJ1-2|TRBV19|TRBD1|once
CASSDPGTGFHGYTF
TGTGCCAGTAGCGACCCCGGGACAGGGTTTCATGGCTACACCTTC
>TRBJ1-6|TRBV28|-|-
CASSFPGNNSPLHF
TGTGCCAGCAGTTTCCCGGGGAATAATTCACCCCTCCACTTT
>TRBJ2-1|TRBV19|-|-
CASSMVQSSYNEQFF
TGTGCCAGTAGTATGGTACAGAGCTCCTACAATGAGCAGTTCTTC
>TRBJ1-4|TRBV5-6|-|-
CASSLRPGIRDEKLFF
TGTGCCAGCAGCTTGCGGCCCGGGATACGCGATGAAAAACTGTTTTTT
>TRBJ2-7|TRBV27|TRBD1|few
CASSPGQGVYEQYF
TGTGCCAGCAGTCCCGGACAGGGGGTCTACGAGCAGTACTTC
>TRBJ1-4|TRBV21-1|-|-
CASSALPGTATNEKLFF
TGTGCCAGCAGCGCTCTACCCGGGACAGCAACTAATGAAAAACTGTTTTTT
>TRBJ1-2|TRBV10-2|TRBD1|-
CASSRGQGNYGYTF
TGCGCCAGCTCTAGGGGACAGGGGAACTATGGCTACACCTTC
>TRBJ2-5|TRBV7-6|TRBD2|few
CASSLGSSGGTALPQYF
TGTGCCAGCAGCTTAGGGTCTAGCGGGGGTACCGCCCTCCCCCAGTACTTC
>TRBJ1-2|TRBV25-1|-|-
CASSLGQGYGYTF
TGTGCCAGCAGCCTAGGCCAAGGCTATGGCTACACCTTC
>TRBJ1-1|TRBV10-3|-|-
CATVRGTEAFF
TGTGCCACAGTTCGGGGGACTGAAGCTTTCTTT
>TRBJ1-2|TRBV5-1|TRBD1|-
CASSPGTGELSGYTF
TGCGCCAGCAGCCCGGGGACAGGGGAGCTCAGTGGCTACACCTTC
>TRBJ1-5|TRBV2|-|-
CASSFREQPQHF
TGTGCCAGCTCTTTCAGGGAACAGCCCCAGCATTTT
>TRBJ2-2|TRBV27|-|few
CASSPARQARRTGELFF
TGTGCCAGCAGCCCCGCTCGACAGGCTCGGAGGACCGGGGAGCTGTTTTTT
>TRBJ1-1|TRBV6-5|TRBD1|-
CASSSPGQGPNTEAFF
TGTGCCAGCAGTTCCCCAGGACAGGGGCCGAACACTGAAGCTTTCTTT
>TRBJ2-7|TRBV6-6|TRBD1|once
CASSKGQGAPEQYF
TGTGCCAGCAGTAAGGGACAGGGGGCGCCCGAGCAGTACTTC
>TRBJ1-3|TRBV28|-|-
CASSLRGPGNTIYF
TGTGCCAGCAGTTTACGAGGGCCTGGAAACACCATATATTTT
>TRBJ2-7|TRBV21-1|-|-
CASSTWTGSKREQYF
TGTGCCAGCAGCACATGGACAGGGAGTAAGCGTGAGCAGTACTTC
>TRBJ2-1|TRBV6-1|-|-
CASRGGNEQFF
TGTGCCAGCCGGGGTGGGAATGAGCAGTTCTTC
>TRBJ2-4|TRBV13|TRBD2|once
CASSLGSGPGNIQYF
TGTGCCAGCAGCTTAGGTAGCGGGCCCGGGAACATTCAGTACTTC
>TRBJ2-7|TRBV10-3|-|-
CAISDWTSSYEQYF
TGTGCCATCAGTGACTGGACAAGCTCCTACGAGCAGTACTTC
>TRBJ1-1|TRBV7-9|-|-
CASSLQGRGTEAFF
TGTGCCAGCAGTCTCCAGGGTAGGGGCACTGAAGCTTTCTTT
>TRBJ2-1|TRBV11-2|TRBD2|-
CASIRRSGGPGNEQFF
TGTGCCAGCATCCGGCGGTCGGGGGGGCCGGGCAATGAGCAGTTCTTC
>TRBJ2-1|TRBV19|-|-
CASSIGVTDNEQFF
TGTGCCAGTAGTATAGGAGTGACAGACAATGAGCAGTTCTTC
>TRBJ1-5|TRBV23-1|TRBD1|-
CASRKLDRTNQPQHF
TGCGCCAGCAGGAAGTTGGACAGGACAAATCAGCCCCAGCATTTT
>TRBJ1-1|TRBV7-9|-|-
CASVREGPTTNTEAFF
TGTGCCAGCGTCCGGGAGGGGCCTACTACGAACACTGAAGCTTTCTTT
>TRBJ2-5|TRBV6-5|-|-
CASSYNGQETQYF
TGTGCCAGCAGTTACAACGGCCAAGAGACCCAGTACTTC
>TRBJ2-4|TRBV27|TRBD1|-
CASGDRVKNIQYF
TGTGCCAGCGGGGACAGGGTGAAAAACATTCAGTACTTC
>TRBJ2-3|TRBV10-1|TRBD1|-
CASSESRDRRLDTQYF
TGCGCCAGCAGTGAGTCGCGGGACAGGCGGCTAGATACGCAGTATTTT
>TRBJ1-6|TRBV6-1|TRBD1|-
CASSRGNSPLHF
TGTGCCAGCAGCAGGGGGAATTCACCCCTCCACTTT
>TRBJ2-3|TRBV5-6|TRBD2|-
CASSSLTSPGGPRWDTQYF
TGTGCCAGCAGCTCCCTTACCTCCCCGGGGGGGCCCCGGTGGGATACGCAGTATTTT
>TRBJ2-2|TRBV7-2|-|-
CASSLGQGGSGELFF
TGTGCCAGCAGCTTAGGTCAGGGGGGTAGCGGGGAGCTGTTTTTT
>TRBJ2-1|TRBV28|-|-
CASSSSEKSYNEQFF
TGTGCCAGCAGTTCTTCAGAAAAGTCCTACAATGAGCAGTTCTTC
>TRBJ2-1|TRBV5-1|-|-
CASSPPGLAHNEQFF
TGCGCCAGCAGCCCCCCCGGGTTAGCCCACAATGAGCAGTTCTTC
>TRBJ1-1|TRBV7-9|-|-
CASSWGVEAFF
TGTGCCAGCAGCTGGGGAGTTGAAGCTTTCTTT
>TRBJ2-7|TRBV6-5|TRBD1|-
CASSIGTAYEQYF
TGTGCCAGCAGTATAGGGACAGCCTACGAGCAGTACTTC
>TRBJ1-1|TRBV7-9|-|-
CASSNRAVNTEAFF
TGTGCCAGCAGCAACAGGGCCGTGAACACTGAAGCTTTCTTT
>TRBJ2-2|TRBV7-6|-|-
CASSLVAGRTGELFF
TGTGCCAGCAGCTTAGTCGCGGGGCGGACCGGGGAGCTGTTTTTT
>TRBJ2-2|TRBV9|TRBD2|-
CASSGSGGAHGELFF
TGTGCCAGCAGCGGCAGCGGGGGGGCTCACGGGGAGCTGTTTTTT
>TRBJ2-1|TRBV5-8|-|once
CASSLGVGPGDGGNEQFF
TGTGCCAGCAGCTTGGGTGTGGGGCCGGGGGACGGAGGGAATGAGCAGTTCTTC
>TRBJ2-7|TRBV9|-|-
CASSTSGNWGEQYF
TGTGCCAGCAGCACCTCAGGGAATTGGGGCGAGCAGTACTTC
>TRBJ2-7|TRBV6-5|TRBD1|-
CASRKDRVSSNEQYF
TGTGCCAGCAGGAAGGACAGGGTTTCTTCCAACGAGCAGTACTTC